The clone carrying this T cell receptor beta chain was seen more than once but under ten times. Its antigen is undetermined. The read ends 3 residues shy of where the CDR3 ends; the end is completed using the germline J gene. Equal genomic DNA amounts from CVID and control samples were sequenced. The method was immunoSEQ multiplex PCR; TCRdb's version includes in-frame clones alone and lacks a portion of them. The table lists about 41,000 clones, with no singletons. This entry is derived from a study of T cell clonality in common variable immunodeficiency. Study findings and constraints: CVID subjects shared fewer TCRbeta clones than healthy controls did. CVID subjects showed higher TCRbeta clonality than healthy controls. Links between repertoire features and CVID complications were heterogeneity-limited.

Germline V lookup: CDR1 DFQATT, CDR2 SNEGSKA (reference sequence). The CDR3 runs 14 residues. Trimming removed 2 bases from V and 0 bases from J, with 10 bases in between. Input material: peripheral blood mononuclear cells. The TCR was taken from a person between 18 and 75 years old in good health. This sequence joins TRBV20-1 and TRBJ1-1; no clear D gene. CDR3 sequence reads: CSARRQELNTEAFF. The CDR3 bases that were read are TGCAGTGCTAGAAGGCAGGAGTTGAACACTGAA.